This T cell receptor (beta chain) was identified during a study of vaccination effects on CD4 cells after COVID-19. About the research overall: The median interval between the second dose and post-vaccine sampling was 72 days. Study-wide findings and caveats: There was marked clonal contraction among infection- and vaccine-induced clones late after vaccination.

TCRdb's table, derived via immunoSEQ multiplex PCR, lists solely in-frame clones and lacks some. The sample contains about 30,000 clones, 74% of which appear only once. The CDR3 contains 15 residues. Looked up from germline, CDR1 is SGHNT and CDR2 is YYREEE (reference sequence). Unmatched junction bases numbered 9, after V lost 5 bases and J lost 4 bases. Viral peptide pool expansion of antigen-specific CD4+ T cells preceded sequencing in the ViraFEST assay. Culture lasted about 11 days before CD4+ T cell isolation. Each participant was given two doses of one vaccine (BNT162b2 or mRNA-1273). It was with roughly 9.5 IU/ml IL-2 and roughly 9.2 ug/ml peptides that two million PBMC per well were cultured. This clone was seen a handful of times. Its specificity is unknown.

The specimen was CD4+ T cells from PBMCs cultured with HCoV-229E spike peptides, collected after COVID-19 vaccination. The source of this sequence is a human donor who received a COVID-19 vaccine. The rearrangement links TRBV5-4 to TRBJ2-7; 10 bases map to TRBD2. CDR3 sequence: CASSWSAGGLYEQYF. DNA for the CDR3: TGTGCCAGCAGTTGGTCAGCGGGGGGGTTATACGAGCAGTACTTC.